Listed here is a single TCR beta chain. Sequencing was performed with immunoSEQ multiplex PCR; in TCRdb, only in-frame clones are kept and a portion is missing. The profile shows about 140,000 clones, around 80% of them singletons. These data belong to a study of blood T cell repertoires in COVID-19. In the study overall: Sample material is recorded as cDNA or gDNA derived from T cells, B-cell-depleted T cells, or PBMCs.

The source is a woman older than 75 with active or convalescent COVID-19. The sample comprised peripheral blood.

The CDR3 reads CASSLGGSGNTIYF. CDR3 DNA sequence: TGTGCCAGCAGCCTGGGGGGGTCTGGAAACACCATATATTTT. The chain uses TRBV6-5 and TRBJ1-3; perhaps TRBD1 as D (5 bases). The CDR3 is 14 residues long. Germline V lookup: CDR1 MNHEY, CDR2 SVGAGI. Trimming took off 6 bases at V and 1 base at J, with 10 bases between the two ends.